This TCR beta chain is drawn from a study of OX40 agonist ivuxolimab in advanced cancers. In the study overall: The costimulatory receptor OX40 (CD134) was targeted by ivuxolimab, a fully human IgG2 agonistic monoclonal antibody. Among the approximately 50 dose-escalation patients, approximately 20 had hepatocellular carcinoma, approximately 15 melanoma, 9 renal cell carcinoma and 9 head and neck cancer. Three dose-escalation patients achieved partial responses, one with hepatocellular carcinoma and two with cutaneous melanoma. Patients were allowed to have had prior anti-PD-1, anti-PD-L1 or anti-CTLA-4 therapy, and approximately 39% of the dose-escalation patients had been treated with checkpoint inhibitors. In the dose-escalation cohort, around 80% of patients were male, and the mean age was 60 years with a range of about 20 to 79. Intravenous ivuxolimab was administered to patients every 2 weeks at six dose levels: 0.01, 0.1, 0.3, 1.5, 3 and 10 mg/kg. Peripheral TCRbeta sequencing aimed to test whether ivuxolimab altered TCR sequence diversity and caused clonal T-cell expansion. The paper describes the monotherapy dose-escalation part (N of about 54 patients) of the phase I trial of ivuxolimab. What the work shows at the level of the full study, not this receptor alone: After ivuxolimab, CD8+ T cells had more expanded clones than CD4+ T cells on average. Low levels of normalized T-cell clonal expansion were also seen in some patients who did not respond. The antigen specificity of the clonally expanded peripheral T cells was not determined. At doses of 0.1 to 3.0 mg/kg, clonal expansion of both CD4+ and CD8+ T cells in blood was seen between baseline and week 6. In the 0.1-3.0 mg/kg groups, partial responders were among the patients with the lowest normalized peripheral clonal expansion, particularly in CD8+ T cells.

The CDR1 and CDR2 encoded by the germline V gene are SNHLY and FYNNEI. The junction shows trimming of 5 bases on V and 5 bases on J, and the gene matches do not reach 3 bases of it. The CDR3 spans 14 residues, from the cysteine through the phenylalanine. The sequence is cut down to CDR3 DNA, 42 bases in frame from base 1. As for this clone: Its specific antigen is unknown. Nothing much larger sits one base from this clone, and base qualities are not available.

Patients with a history of autoimmune disease or receiving systemic immunosuppression were excluded from the trial. Peripheral blood for TCR sequencing was drawn from every dose cohort at baseline, at cycle 4 day 1 and at cycle 7 day 1. Samples came from an open-label, multicenter, first-in-human phase I dose-escalation trial of ivuxolimab. Adults with locally advanced or metastatic melanoma, renal cell carcinoma, hepatocellular carcinoma or head and neck squamous cell carcinoma were enrolled in the trial. CD4+ and CD8+ T cells were sorted separately from peripheral blood before TCR sequencing. Genomic DNA was extracted from sorted cells for sequencing of the TCRbeta CDR3 region. TCRbeta CDR3 regions were sequenced using the immunoSEQ Assay. Here the immuneACCESS table is served through TCRdb, limited to in-frame sequences with V and J called. Missing clones are a known gap in these copies; in checked studies unresolved V genes cover under half, and the rest lacks a known reason. This sample lists around 74,000 clones; more than 80% were detected once. The ten largest make up roughly 0.5% of the sample.

This receptor was obtained from an adult with an advanced solid tumor such as melanoma, head and neck, liver or kidney cancer. The receptor chain draws on TRBV2 and TRBJ1-4, with 9 junctional bases fitting TRBD1. The input for sequencing was CD4+ or CD8+ T cells sorted from blood, taken in a trial of the OX40 agonist ivuxolimab. CDR3 protein: CASSRQGGNEKLFF. The DNA sequence reads TGTGCCAGCAGTCGACAGGGGGGGAATGAAAAACTGTTTTTT.